Listed below are T cell receptor beta chains from one sample, sequenced in a study of response to subunit inactivated influenza vaccine. TCRdb re-called the RT-PCR reads with MiXCR, one entry per CDR3 protein. The sample holds almost 600,000 distinct CDR3 sequences; 13% to 15% are singletons and the top ten take roughly 11%. The sample in question was PBMCs from blood, obtained approximately 12 days after vaccination. The receptors here all came from a middle-aged man who received an inactivated influenza vaccine. The CDR3 runs from the conserved cysteine through the conserved F or W. Each record gives: D gene, clone size, V gene, J gene, CDR3 DNA, CDR3 protein. The D gene is left open where the match is weak. Not all rows give a size; the values are once, few, many and, for expanded clones, a class.

d_call: TRBD1; clone_size: NA; v_call: TRBV2; j_call: TRBJ2-5; cdr3_nt: TGTGCCAGCAGGGACAGGGAACTCCCGGGGGAGACCCAGTACTTC; cdr3_aa: CASRDRELPGETQYF
d_call: TRBD2; clone_size: many; v_call: TRBV29-1; j_call: TRBJ2-5; cdr3_nt: TGCAGCGTTTTGCGGGAGGGAGGAGCCCAGTACTTC; cdr3_aa: CSVLREGGAQYF
d_call: TRBD1; clone_size: NA; v_call: TRBV18; j_call: TRBJ2-1; cdr3_nt: TGTGCCAGCTCGACTCCGGGACAGGGTTTTTCAAATGAGCAGTTCTTC; cdr3_aa: CASSTPGQGFSNEQFF
d_call: NA; clone_size: NA; v_call: TRBV5-5; j_call: TRBJ1-1; cdr3_nt: TGTGCCAGCAGCTTATCTGACGGGAACACTGAAGCTTTCTTT; cdr3_aa: CASSLSDGNTEAFF
d_call: NA; clone_size: few; v_call: TRBV20-1; j_call: TRBJ1-4; cdr3_nt: TGCAGTGCTAGAGAACTTGGAGGGAGTGAAAAACTGTTTTTT; cdr3_aa: CSARELGGSEKLFF
d_call: NA; clone_size: few; v_call: TRBV11-2; j_call: TRBJ2-1; cdr3_nt: TGTGCCAGCAGCTTAGTCCTTCTCACCTCCTACAATGAGCAGTTCTTC; cdr3_aa: CASSLVLLTSYNEQFF
d_call: TRBD1; clone_size: few; v_call: TRBV6-2/TRBV6-3; j_call: TRBJ1-1; cdr3_nt: TGTGCCAGCAGCCGCGGACAGGCGGTAGGCACTGAAGCTTTCTTT; cdr3_aa: CASSRGQAVGTEAFF
d_call: TRBD2; clone_size: once; v_call: TRBV7-9; j_call: TRBJ2-1; cdr3_nt: TGTGCCAGCAGCTTAGATGGTCTAGCGGGGGACAATGAGCAGTTCTTC; cdr3_aa: CASSLDGLAGDNEQFF
d_call: TRBD1; clone_size: NA; v_call: TRBV7-9; j_call: TRBJ2-7; cdr3_nt: TGTGCCAGCAGCGCTAGGGCTACCGGGACAGGCTCCTACGAGCAGTACTTC; cdr3_aa: CASSARATGTGSYEQYF
d_call: NA; clone_size: few; v_call: TRBV20-1; j_call: TRBJ2-1; cdr3_nt: TGCAGTGCTATCGTGCCGACCTACAATGAGCAGTTCTTC; cdr3_aa: CSAIVPTYNEQFF
d_call: TRBD1; clone_size: NA; v_call: TRBV12-3/TRBV12-4; j_call: TRBJ1-2; cdr3_nt: TGTGCCAGCAGACCGACAGGGTTCTATGGCTACACCTTC; cdr3_aa: CASRPTGFYGYTF
d_call: TRBD1; clone_size: few; v_call: TRBV20-1; j_call: TRBJ2-7; cdr3_nt: TGCAGTGCTCGGACAGGGTTAACCTACGAGCAGTACTTC; cdr3_aa: CSARTGLTYEQYF
d_call: TRBD1; clone_size: NA; v_call: TRBV28; j_call: TRBJ2-1; cdr3_nt: TGTGCCAGCAATCCGGTAGAGACAGGGTTTTACAATGAGCAGTTCTTC; cdr3_aa: CASNPVETGFYNEQFF
d_call: TRBD1; clone_size: few; v_call: TRBV11-2; j_call: TRBJ2-3; cdr3_nt: TGTGCCAGCAGCTGGGGACAGGGGAAAGATACGCAGTATTTT; cdr3_aa: CASSWGQGKDTQYF
d_call: NA; clone_size: few; v_call: TRBV6-1; j_call: TRBJ2-5; cdr3_nt: TGTGCCACCACTCGCAACCCGTACTTCCAAGAGACCCAGTACTTC; cdr3_aa: CATTRNPYFQETQYF
d_call: NA; clone_size: NA; v_call: TRBV12-3/TRBV12-4; j_call: TRBJ2-7; cdr3_nt: TGTGCCAGCACGCCGCCGGGCTACCCTGGGGAGCAGTACTTC; cdr3_aa: CASTPPGYPGEQYF
d_call: TRBD2; clone_size: few; v_call: TRBV29-1; j_call: TRBJ2-3; cdr3_nt: TGCAGTGCCACTTCACGGGGGGGCGGGGCCACAGATACGCAGTATTTT; cdr3_aa: CSATSRGGGATDTQYF
d_call: NA; clone_size: few; v_call: TRBV7-9; j_call: TRBJ1-2; cdr3_nt: TGTGCCAGCAGCTTAGTTGGCGGCTACACCTTC; cdr3_aa: CASSLVGGYTF
d_call: TRBD2; clone_size: few; v_call: TRBV4-3; j_call: TRBJ2-1; cdr3_nt: TGCGCCAGCAGCCGCCGGACTAGCGGGGACTACAATGAGCAGTTCTTC; cdr3_aa: CASSRRTSGDYNEQFF
d_call: TRBD1; clone_size: NA; v_call: TRBV7-9; j_call: TRBJ2-5; cdr3_nt: TGTGCCAGCAACCAAAGAACAGGGGTTCAAGAGACCCAGTACTTC; cdr3_aa: CASNQRTGVQETQYF
d_call: NA; clone_size: NA; v_call: TRBV4-2; j_call: TRBJ2-1; cdr3_nt: TGTGCCAGCAGCCAAGCTGGCAGGGACCCCTACAATGAGCAGTTCTTC; cdr3_aa: CASSQAGRDPYNEQFF
d_call: TRBD2; clone_size: NA; v_call: TRBV7-2; j_call: TRBJ2-1; cdr3_nt: TGTGCCAGCAGCTTAGCGGGGACTAGCGGGGGGGCCTATGAGCAGTTCTTC; cdr3_aa: CASSLAGTSGGAYEQFF
d_call: TRBD1; clone_size: few; v_call: TRBV12-3/TRBV12-4; j_call: TRBJ2-1; cdr3_nt: TGTGCCAGCAGCCAACAGGGGGTTGAGCAGTTCTTC; cdr3_aa: CASSQQGVEQFF
d_call: NA; clone_size: NA; v_call: TRBV6-2/TRBV6-3; j_call: TRBJ2-2; cdr3_nt: TGTGCCAGCAGTAAGGGCAGGGTCTCCGGGGAGCTGTTTTTT; cdr3_aa: CASSKGRVSGELFF
d_call: NA; clone_size: few; v_call: TRBV4-1; j_call: TRBJ2-1; cdr3_nt: TGCGCCAGCAGCCGCGGTGTCTCCTACAATGAGCAGTTCTTC; cdr3_aa: CASSRGVSYNEQFF
d_call: TRBD1; clone_size: few; v_call: TRBV5-1; j_call: TRBJ2-5; cdr3_nt: TGCGCCAGCAGCCCCTACGTCGACAGGGCAAACCAAGAGACCCAGTACTTC; cdr3_aa: CASSPYVDRANQETQYF
d_call: NA; clone_size: NA; v_call: TRBV5-1; j_call: TRBJ1-1; cdr3_nt: TGCGCCAGCAGCTCGTGGATGGGGAGTAACACTGAAGCTTTCTTT; cdr3_aa: CASSSWMGSNTEAFF
d_call: NA; clone_size: NA; v_call: TRBV9; j_call: TRBJ2-2; cdr3_nt: TGTGCCAGCAGCGCGGGACAACGCCCGAACACCGGGGAGCTGTTTTTT; cdr3_aa: CASSAGQRPNTGELFF
d_call: NA; clone_size: NA; v_call: TRBV7-9; j_call: TRBJ2-1; cdr3_nt: TGTGCCAGCAGCTCCCCGCCCGCCCCCACCTTCGGTGAGCAGTTCTTC; cdr3_aa: CASSSPPAPTFGEQFF
d_call: TRBD2; clone_size: NA; v_call: TRBV7-2; j_call: TRBJ2-5; cdr3_nt: TGTGCCAGCAGCGGACTAGCGGGGGCCCTCCGCTCTTCCCAGTACTTC; cdr3_aa: CASSGLAGALRSSQYF
d_call: TRBD2; clone_size: few; v_call: TRBV5-6; j_call: TRBJ2-5; cdr3_nt: TGTGCCAGCAGCAGGGGTCTACTAGCGGACCAAGAGACCCAGTACTTC; cdr3_aa: CASSRGLLADQETQYF
d_call: NA; clone_size: NA; v_call: TRBV7-8; j_call: TRBJ2-5; cdr3_nt: TGTGCCAGCAGCTTCCAGCCAGGGTACCAAGAGACCCAGTACTTC; cdr3_aa: CASSFQPGYQETQYF
d_call: NA; clone_size: NA; v_call: TRBV24-1; j_call: TRBJ2-3; cdr3_nt: TGTGCCACCAGTGGCGGGGTCCAGACAGATACGCAGTATTTT; cdr3_aa: CATSGGVQTDTQYF
d_call: NA; clone_size: few; v_call: TRBV4-3; j_call: TRBJ2-1; cdr3_nt: TGCGCCAGCAGCCAAGCCTGGTACAATGAGCAGTTCTTC; cdr3_aa: CASSQAWYNEQFF
d_call: NA; clone_size: few; v_call: TRBV2; j_call: TRBJ2-1; cdr3_nt: TGTGCCAGCAGCGGGACCTCAAGCTCCTACAATGAGCAGTTCTTC; cdr3_aa: CASSGTSSSYNEQFF
d_call: NA; clone_size: few; v_call: TRBV7-2; j_call: TRBJ2-3; cdr3_nt: TGTGCCAGCAGCTTGACGTTTCCCAGCACAGATACGCAGTATTTT; cdr3_aa: CASSLTFPSTDTQYF
d_call: NA; clone_size: few; v_call: TRBV11-2; j_call: TRBJ2-7; cdr3_nt: TGTGCCAGCAGGCAACACGGGGGGCAATCCTACGAGCAGTACTTC; cdr3_aa: CASRQHGGQSYEQYF
d_call: TRBD1; clone_size: few; v_call: TRBV28; j_call: TRBJ2-1; cdr3_nt: TGTGCCGCCCTTAAGACAGGGGATGGCTACAATGAGCAGTTCTTC; cdr3_aa: CAALKTGDGYNEQFF
d_call: NA; clone_size: few; v_call: TRBV19; j_call: TRBJ2-2; cdr3_nt: TGTGCCAGTAGCCCCGGACTACGGTTTACGTCCGGGGAGCTGTTTTTT; cdr3_aa: CASSPGLRFTSGELFF
d_call: NA; clone_size: NA; v_call: TRBV30; j_call: TRBJ2-5; cdr3_nt: TGTGCCTGGAGTGTACGGCTAGCATTAGGAGAGACCCAGTACTTC; cdr3_aa: CAWSVRLALGETQYF
d_call: NA; clone_size: NA; v_call: TRBV6-2/TRBV6-3; j_call: TRBJ2-3; cdr3_nt: TGTGCCAGCAGTTACCGGAGACAGGACTCAGATACGCAGTATTTT; cdr3_aa: CASSYRRQDSDTQYF
d_call: NA; clone_size: NA; v_call: TRBV12-3/TRBV12-4; j_call: TRBJ1-3; cdr3_nt: TGTGCCAGCAGTTTCCAGGGGTTGGGATACACCATATATTTT; cdr3_aa: CASSFQGLGYTIYF
d_call: NA; clone_size: NA; v_call: TRBV3-1; j_call: TRBJ1-1; cdr3_nt: TGTGCCAGCAGCCGATCAGAGGGTTTGGACACTGAAGCTTTCTTT; cdr3_aa: CASSRSEGLDTEAFF
d_call: TRBD2; clone_size: NA; v_call: TRBV30; j_call: TRBJ2-3; cdr3_nt: TGTGCCTGGAACCGGGGGGGATTACCTAGCACAGATACGCAGTATTTT; cdr3_aa: CAWNRGGLPSTDTQYF
d_call: NA; clone_size: few; v_call: TRBV12-3/TRBV12-4; j_call: TRBJ2-1; cdr3_nt: TGTGCCAGCAACGACCTGGGGAACAATGAGCAGTTCTTC; cdr3_aa: CASNDLGNNEQFF
d_call: NA; clone_size: NA; v_call: TRBV5-1; j_call: TRBJ2-1; cdr3_nt: TGCGCCAGCAGCTTGGGCGCAGGGATGAATGAGCAGTTCTTC; cdr3_aa: CASSLGAGMNEQFF
d_call: TRBD1; clone_size: NA; v_call: TRBV3-1; j_call: TRBJ1-5; cdr3_nt: TGTGCCAGCAGTGCCGGGACAGGGTGGAGCAATCAGCCCCAGCATTTT; cdr3_aa: CASSAGTGWSNQPQHF
d_call: TRBD1; clone_size: NA; v_call: TRBV25-1; j_call: TRBJ1-4; cdr3_nt: TGTGCCAGCCAGAGGACAGGGCTTGAAAAACTGTTTTTT; cdr3_aa: CASQRTGLEKLFF
d_call: NA; clone_size: NA; v_call: TRBV5-1; j_call: TRBJ2-1; cdr3_nt: TGCGCCAGCAGCTTACACGATACCTACAATGAGCAGTTCTTC; cdr3_aa: CASSLHDTYNEQFF
d_call: TRBD1; clone_size: NA; v_call: TRBV6-1; j_call: TRBJ2-7; cdr3_nt: TGTGCCGGGGGACAGGGGACCCTTTCCTACGAGCAGTACTTC; cdr3_aa: CAGGQGTLSYEQYF
d_call: NA; clone_size: few; v_call: TRBV30; j_call: TRBJ1-5; cdr3_nt: TGTGCCTGGAGTAGGTCTGAACAGAGACGGGATCAGCCCCAGCATTTT; cdr3_aa: CAWSRSEQRRDQPQHF
d_call: TRBD1; clone_size: NA; v_call: TRBV19; j_call: TRBJ2-7; cdr3_nt: TGTGCCAGTAGTAATCCCGGGACAGGGAACGAGCAGTACTTC; cdr3_aa: CASSNPGTGNEQYF
d_call: NA; clone_size: few; v_call: TRBV25-1; j_call: TRBJ1-1; cdr3_nt: TGTGCCAGCAGTTTAGGGGTCGGGGACACTGAAGCTTTCTTT; cdr3_aa: CASSLGVGDTEAFF
d_call: NA; clone_size: few; v_call: TRBV27; j_call: TRBJ2-5; cdr3_nt: TGTGCCAGCAGTCCACAAGGGGTTTGGGAGACCCAGTACTTC; cdr3_aa: CASSPQGVWETQYF